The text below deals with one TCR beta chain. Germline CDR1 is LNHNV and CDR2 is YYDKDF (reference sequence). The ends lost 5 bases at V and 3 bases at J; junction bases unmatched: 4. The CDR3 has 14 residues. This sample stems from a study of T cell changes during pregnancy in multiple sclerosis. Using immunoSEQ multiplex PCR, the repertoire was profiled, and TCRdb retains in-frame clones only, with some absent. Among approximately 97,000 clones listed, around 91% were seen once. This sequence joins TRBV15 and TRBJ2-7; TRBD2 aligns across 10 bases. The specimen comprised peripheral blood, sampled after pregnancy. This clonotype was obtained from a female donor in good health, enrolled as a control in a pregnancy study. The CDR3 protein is CATSGLAGGYEQYF. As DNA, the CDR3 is TGTGCCACCAGCGGGTTAGCGGGGGGCTACGAGCAGTACTTC.